The present entry profiles one T cell receptor beta chain with its context. These data belong to a study of blood T cell repertoires in COVID-19. The overall study: Material from acute and convalescent COVID-19 was sourced from the United States, Italy and Spain. T cells, B-cell-depleted T cells, or PBMCs provided the cDNA or gDNA that served as material.

The CDR3 has 13 residues. V dropped 1 base and J dropped 3 bases, with 6 bases sitting between them. The authors' processing: For nucleated cells, counts were estimated from reference gene primer amplification. Sequenced by immunoSEQ multiplex PCR; TCRdb stores in-frame clones only, minus some. V, J and clone size are taken as reported in that table, and D and trimming were inferred from the DNA itself. The sample includes under 70,000 clones, less than 85% of them seen just once. The chain employs TRBV12-3 or TRBV12-4 and TRBJ1-1; no clear D. Sequencing input: peripheral blood. The origin of this receptor is a woman aged 65 to 85 with acute or convalescent COVID-19. The CDR3 reads CASSLVGDTEAFF. In nucleotides, the CDR3 is TGTGCCAGCAGTTTAGTCGGGGACACTGAAGCTTTCTTT.